The sequence of this TCR beta chain was determined in a study of human T cells and chemical hapten exposure. Only a few counts were recorded for this clonotype. Stated time point: pre-sensitization, week 0. Regarding treatment: therapeutic diphenylcyclopropenone sensitization with weekly scalp DPC. Ahead of applying each patch test, blood was sampled. Each donor was an alopecia patient between 18 and 70 years of age who qualified for DPC. CDR1 and CDR2 from the germline V gene are SGHTA and FQGNSA. The CDR3 covers 14 residues. The V gene lost 3 bases and the J gene lost 5 bases, with 13 bases spanning the gap. In TCRdb, the RACE reads were re-called with MiXCR into one record per CDR3 protein. The sample carries around 330,000 distinct CDR3 sequences, approximately 5.8% recorded once.

This chain links TRBV7-2 with TRBJ1-1; D is perhaps TRBD1 (6 bases). The receptor was derived from a woman aged 18-29 years with alopecia areata. Some clones in this sample may be carry-over from other donors' samples. The sequenced sample was whole blood, obtained in connection with sensitization to the hapten diphenylcyclopropenone (DPC). The CDR3 coding sequence is TGTGCCAGCAGCTTGGTCGGGGGGCTTACTGAAGCTTTCTTT. Translating it yields CASSLVGGLTEAFF.